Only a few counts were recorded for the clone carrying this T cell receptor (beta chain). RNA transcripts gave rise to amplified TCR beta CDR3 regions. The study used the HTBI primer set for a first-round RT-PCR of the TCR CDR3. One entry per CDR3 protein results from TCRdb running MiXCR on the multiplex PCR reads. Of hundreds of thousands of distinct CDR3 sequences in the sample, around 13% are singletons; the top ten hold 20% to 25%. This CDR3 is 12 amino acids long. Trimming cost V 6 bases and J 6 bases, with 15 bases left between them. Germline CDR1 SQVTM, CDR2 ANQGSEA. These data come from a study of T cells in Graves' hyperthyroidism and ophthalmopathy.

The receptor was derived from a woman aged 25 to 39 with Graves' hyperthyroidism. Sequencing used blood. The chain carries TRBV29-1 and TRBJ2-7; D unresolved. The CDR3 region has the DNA TGCAGCGTCACACCCCTCGGTGGCGAGCAGTACTTC. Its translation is CSVTPLGGEQYF.